The present T cell receptor beta chain was sequenced within a study of shared T cell receptors in the human thymus. Generated by immunoSEQ multiplex PCR, the TCRdb table keeps only in-frame clones and is missing some. The table records about 710,000 clones, 87% of them present only once. Looked up from germline, CDR1 is SNHLY and CDR2 is FYNNEI. This CDR3 is built from 14 residues. The ends were cut back, 7 bases at V and 5 bases at J, with 17 bases in the middle. These same data were also listed under a study on human thymus T cells. Per that study: Finnish infants who were healthy and having corrective surgery for congenital heart defects made up the donors. Resections obtained during corrective heart surgery supplied the thymus tissue. Within thymic and blood repertoires, V and J gene usage appeared to be biased. Thymic TCR repertoires of unrelated people reportedly overlapped highly.

This TCR came from a boy in the first two years of life with a congenital heart defect. Specimen: thymocytes. The chain is built from TRBV2 and TRBJ1-1; tentative D call: TRBD1 (5 bases). The CDR3 is CASKSGEWKTEAFF. The CDR3 region has the DNA TGTGCCAGCAAGTCGGGGGAGTGGAAAACTGAAGCTTTCTTT.